This T cell receptor (beta chain) derives from a study of T-cell reconstitution after alpha-beta-depleted transplantation in children (dated by TCRdb to between 2015 and 2016). Context from the whole study: The study quantitatively tracked T-cell immune reconstitution after TCRalphabeta/CD19-depleted allogeneic hematopoietic cell transplantation in children using TCR repertoire profiling.

This clonotype occurred a few times. The target of this receptor is not known. It has no much larger one-base neighbor in the sample; base qualities were not kept. Libraries came from PCR. The instrument was an Illumina HiSeq 2500. To normalize quantification of the TCRbeta repertoire, the TCR libraries were built with molecular barcoding that relied on unique molecular identifiers. TCRdb itself trimmed the public reads at Q25 with fastp, ran MiXCR and retained productive beta chains. Every distinct CDR3 protein forms one entry, paired with its most common genes and DNA. For this sample the table gives just over 350,000 distinct CDR3 sequences, of which roughly 15% were detected only once. The ten largest clones represent around 4.1% of the sample. Unmatched junction bases come to 3, with V trimmed by 5 bases and J by 0 bases. CDR1 and CDR2 are read off the germline V gene as KGHSH and LQKENI. Its CDR3 holds 16 amino acids, cysteine through phenylalanine. The only DNA kept is the CDR3, 48 bases in frame from the first base.

The specimen was PBMCs, collected from the stem cell graft. This TCR derives from a human donor who donated a stem cell graft to a child with Fanconi anemia. This chain is built from TRBV18 and TRBJ2-1; TRBD2 aligns with 11 central bases. The CDR3 is CASSGTSGSSYNEQFF. The DNA reads as follows: TGTGCCAGCTCAGGGACTAGCGGAAGCTCCTACAATGAGCAGTTCTTC.